The 21 T cell receptor beta chains below come from one sample, sequenced in a study of blood T cell repertoires in COVID-19. Repertoires were generated with immunoSEQ multiplex PCR, while TCRdb's copy carries only in-frame clones and drops some. Of 28,000 or so clones in the sample, 75% to 95% were seen once. Material: peripheral blood. The receptors shown here come from a human donor with active COVID-19. The donor label of this sample is uncertain.

In its sample, this clone was seen a few times. V usage is TRBV15 and J usage is TRBJ1-2, with D unclear. V lost 1 base to trimming and J lost 4 bases, with 13 bases between them. The germline CDR1 and CDR2 sequences are LNHNV and YYDKDF (reference sequence). CDR3 size: 15 residues. The chain's CDR3 is CATSRGSRETYGYTF. CDR3 DNA: TGTGCCACCAGCAGAGGGAGCAGAGAGACCTATGGCTACACCTTC.

The rearrangement uses TRBV5-6 and TRBJ1-1, with a weak D call TRBD1 (6 bases). V was cut by 7 bases and J by 7 bases, with 14 bases left in between. This CDR3 spans 12 amino acids. CDR1 SGHDT and CDR2 YYEEEE come from the germline V gene. CDR3 region: CASGGALLEAFF. The CDR3 DNA reads as TGTGCCAGCGGGGGGGCCCTACTTGAAGCTTTCTTT.

The genes are TRBV19 and TRBJ1-1, with 9 positions matching TRBD1. The length of the CDR3 is 17 residues. V shed 6 bases, J shed 0 bases, and the junction held 11 bases outside the gene matches. Germline loops: CDR1 LNHDA, CDR2 SQIVND (reference sequence). Here the CDR3 reads CASRGGTGKDLNTEAFF. Here the CDR3 DNA reads TGTGCCAGTAGGGGGGGGACAGGGAAGGACCTGAACACTGAAGCTTTCTTT.

The chain joins TRBV29-1 to TRBJ1-2; TRBD1 agrees at 9 bases. This CDR3 spans 12 amino acids. Germline lookup yields CDR1 SQVTM and CDR2 ANQGSEA. J gave up 7 bases and V 6 bases, and 6 bases lay outside the gene matches. CDR3 in amino acids: CSVTTGGPGYTF. The CDR3 region has the DNA TGCAGCGTAACCACAGGGGGCCCTGGCTACACCTTC.

This chain links TRBV4-1 with TRBJ2-7; D is ambiguous. The V end was cut by 1 base, the J end by 3 bases, with 10 bases between. The CDR3 sequence is 14 residues long. Germline-derived CDR1 and CDR2 are MGHRA and YSYEKL. In DNA form, the CDR3 reads TGCGCCAGCAGCCAAGGACTTCCAGTCTACGAGCAGTACTTC. It codes for CASSQGLPVYEQYF.

The rearrangement joins TRBV4-1 to TRBJ1-1; D gene unclear. V was trimmed by 0 bases and J by 0 bases, leaving 8 bases between them. The germline gives CDR1 MGHRA, CDR2 YSYEKL. The CDR3 length is 15 residues. The CDR3 bases are TGCGCCAGCAGCCAAGAAAGCGCCCTGAACACTGAAGCTTTCTTT. Translating gives CASSQESALNTEAFF.

J is TRBJ2-1 and V is TRBV29-1, with D tentatively TRBD1 (6 bases). CDR1 is SQVTM, CDR2 ANQGSEA, per germline. V lost 4 bases and J 8 bases, leaving 9 bases between the germline ends. The CDR3 is 11 amino acids. CDR3 bases: TGCAGCGTTGCCAGGGGCGATGAGCAGTTCTTC. Protein sequence: CSVARGDEQFF.

The chain uses TRBV9 and TRBJ2-7; D is unclear. CDR3 length equals 16 residues. Trimming cost V 0 bases and J 5 bases, with 18 bases left between them. Germline V gene data show CDR1 as SGDLS and CDR2 as YYNGEE. This CDR3 is CASSVVGQSSTHEQYF. Written as DNA, the CDR3 is TGTGCCAGCAGCGTAGTTGGGCAGTCGTCGACCCACGAGCAGTACTTC.

CDR3 sequence: CASSLWGEASYEQYF. The CDR3 DNA reads as TGTGCCAGCAGCTTGTGGGGGGAAGCCTCCTACGAGCAGTACTTC. The rearrangement uses TRBV7-2 and TRBJ2-7, with TRBD2 as a possible D gene (6 bases). Germline CDR1 is SGHTA and CDR2 is FQGNSA. The V gene lost 3 bases and the J gene lost 0 bases, with 12 bases spanning the gap. This CDR3 has 15 amino acids.

The chain has TRBV7-8 and TRBJ1-2, with 10 nucleotides matching TRBD1. From germline, CDR1 is SGHVS and CDR2 FQNEAQ. J lost 8 bases, V lost 5 bases, and 8 bases had no gene match. The CDR3 runs 14 residues. The CDR3 reads CASSQGQGNLGYTF. The DNA for the CDR3 is TGTGCCAGCAGCCAGGGACAGGGGAATTTGGGCTACACCTTC.

J is TRBJ2-2 and V is TRBV7-8, with 8 bases identical to TRBD1. Germline loops: CDR1 SGHVS, CDR2 FQNEAQ. Trimming removed 1 base from V and 6 bases from J; junction bases left unmatched: 10. CDR3 size: 17 residues. The CDR3 nucleotides read TGTGCCAGCAGCTTAGTTCGGGACAGGTTCCCCCCCGGGGAGCTGTTTTTT. The encoded protein is CASSLVRDRFPPGELFF.

This chain connects TRBV19 to TRBJ2-7; D might be TRBD1 (6 bases). Trimming shortened V by 6 bases and J by 2 bases, and 23 bases separated the two germline ends. In germline, CDR1 is LNHDA, CDR2 SQIVND (reference sequence). The length of the CDR3 is 17 residues. CDR3 amino acids: CASSKQQGQSPPYEQYF. CDR3 sequence (DNA): TGTGCCAGTAGCAAACAACAGGGCCAGAGCCCGCCCTACGAGCAGTACTTC.

V gene TRBV5-4 combines with J gene TRBJ2-7; 7 bases agree with TRBD1. V gave up 4 bases and J gave up 0 bases; unmatched junction bases: 4. The V gene's germline CDR1 is SGHNT and CDR2 YYREEE (reference sequence). The CDR3 is 14 residues long. CDR3 protein: CASSLGQVSYEQYF. CDR3 coding DNA: TGTGCCAGCAGCCTCGGACAGGTCTCCTACGAGCAGTACTTC.

The rearrangement uses TRBV28 and TRBJ2-7, with 7 bases fitting TRBD1. The germline V gene encodes CDR1 MDHEN and CDR2 SYDVKM. CDR3 size: 13 residues. Trimming removed 10 bases from V and 3 bases from J; junction bases left unmatched: 9. The CDR3 region is CATRGQNFYEQYF. The CDR3 DNA sequence: TGTGCCACGAGGGGACAGAACTTCTACGAGCAGTACTTC.

CDR3 protein: CASSLTGGVGNTEAFF. In DNA form, the CDR3 reads TGTGCCAGCAGCTTGACAGGGGGCGTGGGGAACACTGAAGCTTTCTTT. The genes are TRBV11-2 and TRBJ1-1, with 10 bases identical to TRBD1. J was trimmed by 1 base and V by 3 bases; bases with no gene match: 5. CDR1 SGHAT and CDR2 FQNNGV come from the germline V gene. The CDR3 contains 16 residues.

This sequence joins TRBV19 and TRBJ1-2; the match to TRBD1 covers 10 bases. This CDR3 region has 13 residues. V lost 10 bases, J lost 5 bases, and 7 bases stayed unmatched. The germline V gene encodes CDR1 LNHDA and CDR2 SQIVND (reference sequence). The CDR3: CATRDRGLYGYTF. In nucleotides, the CDR3 is TGTGCCACCAGGGACAGGGGTTTATATGGCTACACCTTC.

The chain recombines TRBV5-6 with TRBJ2-5; weak D call: TRBD1 (6 bases). This CDR3 spans 16 amino acids. The germline CDR1 and CDR2 sequences are SGHDT and YYEEEE. V lost 0 bases, J lost 2 bases, and 14 bases lay in between. CDR3 DNA: TGTGCCAGCAGCTTGGCCGTGGGGGCTGGGCAAGAGACCCAGTACTTC. Encoded protein: CASSLAVGAGQETQYF.

The rearrangement joins TRBV19 to TRBJ2-4; D is unclear. The germline gives CDR1 LNHDA, CDR2 SQIVND (reference sequence). Trimming removed 3 bases from V and 2 bases from J, with 5 bases in between. The CDR3 spans 13 residues. CDR3 sequence reads: CASSMETKNIQYF. Written as DNA, the CDR3 is TGTGCCAGTAGTATGGAGACCAAAAACATTCAGTACTTC.

This clone has a handful of counts. The genes are TRBV19 and TRBJ1-5; D perhaps matches TRBD1 (6 bases). V was clipped by 5 bases and J by 3 bases, with 17 bases between them. Germline CDR1 LNHDA, CDR2 SQIVND (reference sequence). CDR3 length: 16 residues. The CDR3 sequence is CASSGSRQGNNQPQHF. The CDR3 region has the DNA TGTGCCAGTAGTGGAAGTAGGCAGGGGAACAATCAGCCCCAGCATTTT.

The chain uses TRBV27 and TRBJ2-1, with D unclear. The CDR3 has 14 residues. Germline V lookup: CDR1 MNHEY, CDR2 SMNVEV (reference sequence). V dropped 3 bases and J dropped 5 bases, with 11 bases sitting between them. Here the CDR3 DNA reads TGTGCCAGCAGTTTGCGGCAGACCGACAATGAGCAGTTCTTC. Translated, it gives CASSLRQTDNEQFF.

The gene calls are TRBV5-6 and TRBJ2-7, with a possible D match to TRBD1 (5 bases). Looked up from germline, CDR1 is SGHDT and CDR2 is YYEEEE. The CDR3 has 14 amino acids. V gave up 3 bases and J gave up 5 bases, with 15 bases separating them. The CDR3 sequence: CASSSPMGPHEQYF. CDR3 in DNA: TGTGCCAGCAGCTCCCCGATGGGGCCCCACGAGCAGTACTTC.